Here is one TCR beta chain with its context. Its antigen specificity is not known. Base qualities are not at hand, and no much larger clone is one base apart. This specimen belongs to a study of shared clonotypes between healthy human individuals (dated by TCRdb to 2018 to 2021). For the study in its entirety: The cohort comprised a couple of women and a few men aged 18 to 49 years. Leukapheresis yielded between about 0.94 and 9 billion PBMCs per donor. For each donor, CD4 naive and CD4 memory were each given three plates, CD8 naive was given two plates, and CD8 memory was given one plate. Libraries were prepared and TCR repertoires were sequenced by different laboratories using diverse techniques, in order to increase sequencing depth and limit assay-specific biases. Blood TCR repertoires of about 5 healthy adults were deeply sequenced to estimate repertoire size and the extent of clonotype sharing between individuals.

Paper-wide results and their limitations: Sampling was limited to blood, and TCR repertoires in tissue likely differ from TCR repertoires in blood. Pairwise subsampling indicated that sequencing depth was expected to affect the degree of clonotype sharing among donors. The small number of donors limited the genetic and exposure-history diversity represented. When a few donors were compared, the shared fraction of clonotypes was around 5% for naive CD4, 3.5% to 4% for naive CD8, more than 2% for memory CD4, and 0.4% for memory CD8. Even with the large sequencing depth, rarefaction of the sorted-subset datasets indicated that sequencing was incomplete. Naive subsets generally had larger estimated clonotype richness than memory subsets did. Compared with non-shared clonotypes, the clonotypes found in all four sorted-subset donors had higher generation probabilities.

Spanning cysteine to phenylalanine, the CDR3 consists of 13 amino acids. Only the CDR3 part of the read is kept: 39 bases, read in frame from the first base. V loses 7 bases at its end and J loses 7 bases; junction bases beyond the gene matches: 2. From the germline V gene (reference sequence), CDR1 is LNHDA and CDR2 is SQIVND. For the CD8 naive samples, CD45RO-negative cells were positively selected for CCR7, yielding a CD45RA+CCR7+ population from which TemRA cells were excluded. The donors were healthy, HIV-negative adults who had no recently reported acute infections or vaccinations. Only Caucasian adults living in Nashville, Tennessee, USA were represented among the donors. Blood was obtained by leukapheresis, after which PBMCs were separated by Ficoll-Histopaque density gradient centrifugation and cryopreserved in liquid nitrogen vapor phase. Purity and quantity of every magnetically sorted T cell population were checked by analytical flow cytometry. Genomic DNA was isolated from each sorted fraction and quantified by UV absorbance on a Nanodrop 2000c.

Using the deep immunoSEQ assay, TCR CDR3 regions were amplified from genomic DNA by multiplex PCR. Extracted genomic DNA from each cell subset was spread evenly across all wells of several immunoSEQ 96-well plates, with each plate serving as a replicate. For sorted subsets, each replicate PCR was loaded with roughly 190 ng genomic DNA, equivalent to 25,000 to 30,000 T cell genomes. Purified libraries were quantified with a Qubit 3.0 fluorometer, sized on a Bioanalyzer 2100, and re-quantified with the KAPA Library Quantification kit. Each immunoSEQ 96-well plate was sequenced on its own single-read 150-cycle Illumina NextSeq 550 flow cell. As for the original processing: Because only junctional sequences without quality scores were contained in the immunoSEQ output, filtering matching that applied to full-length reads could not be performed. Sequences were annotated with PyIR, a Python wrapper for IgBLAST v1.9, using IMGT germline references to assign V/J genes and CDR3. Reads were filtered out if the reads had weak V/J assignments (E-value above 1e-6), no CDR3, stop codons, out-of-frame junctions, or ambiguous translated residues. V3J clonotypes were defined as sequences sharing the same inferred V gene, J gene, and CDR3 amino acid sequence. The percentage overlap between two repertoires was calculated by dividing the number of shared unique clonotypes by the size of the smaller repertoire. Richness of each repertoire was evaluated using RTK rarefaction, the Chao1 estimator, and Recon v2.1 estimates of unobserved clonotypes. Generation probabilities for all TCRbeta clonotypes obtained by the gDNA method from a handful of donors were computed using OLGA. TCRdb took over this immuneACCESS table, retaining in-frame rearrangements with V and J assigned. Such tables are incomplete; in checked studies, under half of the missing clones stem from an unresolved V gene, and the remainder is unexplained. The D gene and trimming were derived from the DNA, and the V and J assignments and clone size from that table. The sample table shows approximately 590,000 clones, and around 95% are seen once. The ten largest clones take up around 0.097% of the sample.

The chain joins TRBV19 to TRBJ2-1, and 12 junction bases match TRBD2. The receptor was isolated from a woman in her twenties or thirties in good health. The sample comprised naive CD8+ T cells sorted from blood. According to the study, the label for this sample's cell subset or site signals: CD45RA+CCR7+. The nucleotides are TGTGCCAGTATCGGACTAGCGGGAAATGAGCAGTTCTTC. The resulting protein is CASIGLAGNEQFF.